Shown below are 28 T cell receptor beta chains from a single sample sequenced in a study of monozygotic twins with inflammatory bowel disease. One entry per CDR3 protein, without DNA, is what TCRdb gives after re-calling the 5' RACE reads. The sample totals 350,000 to 500,000 distinct CDR3 sequences. Material: blood. These receptors all stem from a human donor with ulcerative colitis or Crohn's disease, or a healthy co-twin of an affected twin (not recorded which).

The gene calls are TRBV20-1 and TRBJ2-7; with no DNA, the TCRdb D assignment of TRBD2 cannot be verified. This CDR3 is built from 15 residues. Per the germline V gene, CDR1 is DFQATT and CDR2 is SNEGSKA (reference sequence). The CDR3 reads CSAREREGLTYEQYF.

The V gene is TRBV6-4, the J gene TRBJ2-5; checking the TCRdb D call of TRBD1 is not possible without DNA. The CDR3 has 13 amino acids. The V gene's germline CDR1 is MRHNA and CDR2 SNTAGT. The CDR3 is CASSAGQGETQYF.

The CDR3 protein is CASSTEEGRATGELFF. The chain links TRBV4-1 to TRBJ2-2; TCRdb's D call of TRBD2 is untestable without DNA. This CDR3 has 16 amino acids. Looked up from germline, CDR1 is MGHRA and CDR2 is YSYEKL.

CDR3 amino acids: CSVQRGESEEQYF. This chain joins TRBV20-1 and TRBJ2-7; TCRdb calls TRBD2, which cannot be checked without DNA. CDR3 length: 13 amino acids. Looked up from germline, CDR1 is DFQATT and CDR2 is SNEGSKA (reference sequence).

The rearrangement uses TRBV18 and TRBJ1-5. This CDR3 contains 13 residues. Germline V gives CDR1 KGHSH, CDR2 LQKENI. This CDR3 is CASSPGFGQPQHF.

The chain combines TRBV7-2 with TRBJ2-3. The CDR3 contains 17 residues. Germline CDR1 SGHTA, CDR2 FQGNSA. The CDR3 spells CASSFRTRRKITDTQYF.

The chain combines TRBV20-1 with TRBJ2-1; TCRdb selects TRBD1, and the lack of DNA leaves this call unchecked. The CDR3 has 13 amino acids. Germline V gene data show CDR1 as DFQATT and CDR2 as SNEGSKA (reference sequence). The CDR3 sequence: CSAVNRGNGEQFF.

The gene calls are TRBV5-1 and TRBJ1-1. Germline V lookup: CDR1 SGHRS, CDR2 YFSETQ. The CDR3 totals 16 residues. The CDR3 reads CASSLRPSDRNTEAFF.

The CDR3 sequence: CASSLGDRLGQPQHF. The J gene is TRBJ1-5, the V gene TRBV5-1; TCRdb picks TRBD1, but there is no DNA to check that call. Per the germline V gene, CDR1 is SGHRS and CDR2 is YFSETQ. The CDR3 contains 15 residues.

The CDR3 sequence is CASSLSPNSNQPQHF. This chain uses TRBV7-2 with TRBJ1-5. The length of the CDR3 is 15 residues. Germline V gene sequence: CDR1 SGHTA, CDR2 FQGNSA.

This CDR3 is CAWSPGASGDLQYF. The chain has TRBV30 and TRBJ2-5; without DNA, the TCRdb call of TRBD2 cannot be checked. The CDR3 is 14 amino acids. Germline V CDR1 and CDR2: GTSNPN, SVGIG (reference sequence).

The J gene is TRBJ2-1, the V gene TRBV15. Germline V gene sequence: CDR1 LNHNV, CDR2 YYDKDF (reference sequence). The CDR3 extends over 15 amino acids. The CDR3 sequence is CATSRERTTYNEQFF.

The V gene is TRBV7-9, the J gene TRBJ2-7. Germline values: CDR1 SEHNR, CDR2 FQNEAQ (reference sequence). CDR3 size: 13 residues. The CDR3 loop is CASSPGSTYEQYF.

The chain is built from TRBV7-2 and TRBJ1-5; TCRdb's D call, TRBD1, is unchecked because there is no DNA. Germline CDR1 and CDR2: SGHTA and FQGNSA. The CDR3 consists of 14 residues. The CDR3 reads CASSPDGIRLPQHF.

The chain employs TRBV2 and TRBJ1-2. The CDR3 loop spans 12 amino acids. Germline V gene data show CDR1 as SNHLY and CDR2 as FYNNEI. The CDR3 loop is CASSELAYGYTF.

The chain recombines TRBV4-3 with TRBJ2-7; the D call from TCRdb, TRBD1, cannot be confirmed without DNA. The CDR3 runs to 15 residues. Germline V CDR1 and CDR2: LGHNA, YSLEER. The CDR3 protein is CASSQGQGPSYEQYF.

The chain carries TRBV18 and TRBJ1-4; there is no DNA to check the TCRdb D call of TRBD1. CDR1 and CDR2 (germline): KGHSH, LQKENI. The CDR3 is 15 residues long. The CDR3 loop is CASSLDRLPNEKLFF. The full variable domain, completed using reference TRBV18 and TRBJ1-4, is NAGVMQNPRHLVRRRGQEARLRCSPMKGHSHVYWYRQLPEEGLKFMVYLQKENIIDESGMPKERFSAEFPKEGPSILRIQQVVRGDSAAYFCASSLDRLPNEKLFFGSGTQLSVL.

This chain uses TRBV7-2 with TRBJ2-3; TCRdb designates TRBD2, a call that cannot be tested without DNA. This CDR3 is built from 13 residues. CDR1 and CDR2 (germline): SGHTA, FQGNSA. The CDR3: CASGTRGTDTQYF.

The chain joins TRBV4-2 to TRBJ1-4. Germline CDR1 is LGHNA and CDR2 is YNFKEQ. The CDR3 covers 16 residues. Here the CDR3 reads CASSQVQGSGDEKLFF.

The chain uses TRBV20-1 and TRBJ1-1. This CDR3 is built from 12 residues. Germline loops: CDR1 DFQATT, CDR2 SNEGSKA (reference sequence). The CDR3 loop reads CSAPPLNTEAFF.

The chain has TRBV3-1 and TRBJ1-5; there is no DNA to check the TCRdb D call of TRBD1. Germline V gene data show CDR1 as LGHDT and CDR2 as YNNKEL (reference sequence). This CDR3 has 15 amino acids. CDR3 region: CASSSKGDRGVTQHF. Variable domain in full (rest from reference TRBV3-1 and TRBJ1-5): DTAVSQTPKYLVTQMGNDKSIKCEQNLGHDTMYWYKQDSKKFLKIMFSYNNKELIINETVPNRFSPKSPDKAHLNLHINSLELGDSAVYFCASSSKGDRGVTQHFGDGTRLSIL.

This sequence joins TRBV27 and TRBJ2-7; with no DNA, the TCRdb D assignment of TRBD2 cannot be verified. The CDR3 contains 16 residues. The germline gives CDR1 MNHEY, CDR2 SMNVEV (reference sequence). The CDR3 here is CASSPIGTSGIYEQYF.

The gene calls are TRBV20-1 and TRBJ2-7. Germline CDR1 reads DFQATT; CDR2 reads SNEGSKA (reference sequence). This CDR3 has 11 amino acids. The CDR3 loop reads CSALMGYEQYF.

V usage is TRBV20-1 and J usage is TRBJ2-5; TCRdb returns TRBD2, unconfirmable since there is no DNA. Germline V CDR1 and CDR2: DFQATT, SNEGSKA (reference sequence). The CDR3 is 14 amino acids. CDR3 sequence reads: CSAPKREGGETQYF.

This rearrangement joins TRBV7-2 to TRBJ2-5; TCRdb's D call of TRBD2 is untestable without DNA. Germline V gene data show CDR1 as SGHTA and CDR2 as FQGNSA. CDR3 length: 14 residues. The CDR3 loop reads CASSSGPYEGTQYF.

The chain joins TRBV6-1 to TRBJ2-2; no DNA is available, so the TRBD1 call from TCRdb remains unchecked. From germline, CDR1 is MNHNS and CDR2 SASEGT. The CDR3 covers 16 residues. The CDR3 here is CASTLGQGWNTGELFF.

This chain's CDR3 is CASSFEGTNDRQYF. This chain joins TRBV12-3 or TRBV12-4 and TRBJ2-3; TCRdb reports TRBD1, a call that lacks DNA to check it against. The CDR3 is 14 amino acids.

V gene TRBV5-1 combines with J gene TRBJ2-5; the TRBD1 assignment by TCRdb is unverifiable without DNA. CDR3 length: 11 residues. Germline V CDR1 and CDR2: SGHRS, YFSETQ. This CDR3 reads CASSPDRTQYF.